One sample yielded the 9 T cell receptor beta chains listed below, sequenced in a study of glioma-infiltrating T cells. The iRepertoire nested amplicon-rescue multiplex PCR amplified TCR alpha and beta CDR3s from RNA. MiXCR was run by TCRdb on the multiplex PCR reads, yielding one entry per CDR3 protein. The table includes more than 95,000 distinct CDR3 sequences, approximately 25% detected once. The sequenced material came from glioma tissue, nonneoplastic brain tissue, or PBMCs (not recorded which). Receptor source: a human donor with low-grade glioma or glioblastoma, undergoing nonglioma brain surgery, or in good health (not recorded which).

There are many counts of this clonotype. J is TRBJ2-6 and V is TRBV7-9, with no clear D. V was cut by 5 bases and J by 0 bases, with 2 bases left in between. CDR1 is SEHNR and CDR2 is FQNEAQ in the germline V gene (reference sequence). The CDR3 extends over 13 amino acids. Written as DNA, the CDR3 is TGTGCCAGCAGCACCTCTGGGGCCAACGTCCTGACTTTC. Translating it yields CASSTSGANVLTF.

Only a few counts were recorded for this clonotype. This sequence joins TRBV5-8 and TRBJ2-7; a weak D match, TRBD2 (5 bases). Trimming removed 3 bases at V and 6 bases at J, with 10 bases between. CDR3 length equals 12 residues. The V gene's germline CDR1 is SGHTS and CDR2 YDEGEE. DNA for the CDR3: TGTGCCAGCAGCTGGGCTGGGAGCGAGCAGTACTTC. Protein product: CASSWAGSEQYF.

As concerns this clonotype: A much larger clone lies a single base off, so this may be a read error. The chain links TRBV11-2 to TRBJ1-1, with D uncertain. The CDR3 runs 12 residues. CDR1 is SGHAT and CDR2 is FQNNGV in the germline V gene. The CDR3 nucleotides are TGTGCCAGCAGCTTTTTACCATCTGAAGATTTCTTT. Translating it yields CASSFLPSEDFF.

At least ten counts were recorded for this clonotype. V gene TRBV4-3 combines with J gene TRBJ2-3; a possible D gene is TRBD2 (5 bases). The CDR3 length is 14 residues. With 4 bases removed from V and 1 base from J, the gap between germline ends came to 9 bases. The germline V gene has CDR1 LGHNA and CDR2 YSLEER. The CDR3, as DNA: TGCGCCAGCAGCCCCGGGGTGGGCACAGATACGCAGTATTTT. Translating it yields CASSPGVGTDTQYF.

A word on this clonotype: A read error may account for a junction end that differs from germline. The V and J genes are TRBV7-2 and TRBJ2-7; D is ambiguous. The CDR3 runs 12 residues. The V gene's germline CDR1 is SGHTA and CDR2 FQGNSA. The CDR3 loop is CASSMISYERYF. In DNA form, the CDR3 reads TGCGCCAGCAGCATGATCTCCTACGAGCGGTACTTC.

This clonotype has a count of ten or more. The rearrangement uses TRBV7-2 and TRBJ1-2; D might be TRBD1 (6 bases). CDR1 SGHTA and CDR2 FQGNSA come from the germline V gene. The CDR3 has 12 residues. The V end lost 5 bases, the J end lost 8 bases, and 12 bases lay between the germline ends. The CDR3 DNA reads TGTGCCAGCAGCAAACAGGGTTCGGGCTACACCTTC. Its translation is CASSKQGSGYTF. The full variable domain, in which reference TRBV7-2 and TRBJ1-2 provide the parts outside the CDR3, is GAGVSQSPSNKVTEKGKDVELRCDPISGHTALYWYRQSLGQGLEFLIYFQGNSAPDKSGLPSDRFSAERTGGSVSTLTIQRTQQEDSAVYLCASSKQGSGYTFGSGTRLTVV.

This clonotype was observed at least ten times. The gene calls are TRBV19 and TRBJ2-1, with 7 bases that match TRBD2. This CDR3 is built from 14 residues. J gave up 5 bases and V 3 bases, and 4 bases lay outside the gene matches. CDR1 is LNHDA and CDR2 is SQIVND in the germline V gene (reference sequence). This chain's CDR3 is CASSIPGLNNEQFF. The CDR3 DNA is TGTGCCAGTAGTATTCCGGGACTAAACAATGAGCAGTTCTTC. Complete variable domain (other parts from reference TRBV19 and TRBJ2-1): DGGITQSPKYLFRKEGQNVTLSCEQNLNHDAMYWYRQDPGQGLRLIYYSQIVNDFQKGDIAEGYSVSREKKESFPLTVTSAQKNPTAFYLCASSIPGLNNEQFFGPGTRLTVL.

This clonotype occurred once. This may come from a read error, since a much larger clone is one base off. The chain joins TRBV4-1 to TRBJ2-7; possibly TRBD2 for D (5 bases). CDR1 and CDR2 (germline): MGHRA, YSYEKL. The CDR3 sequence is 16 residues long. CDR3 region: CASSQEYQLLVRERYF. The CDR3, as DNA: TGCGCCAGCAGCCAAGAATATCAATTACTAGTACGCGAGCGGTACTTC.

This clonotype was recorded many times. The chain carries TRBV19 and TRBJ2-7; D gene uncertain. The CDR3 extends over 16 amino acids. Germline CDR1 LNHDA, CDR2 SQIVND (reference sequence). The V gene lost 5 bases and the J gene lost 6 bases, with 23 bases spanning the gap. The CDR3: CASSLTIGSIGLEQYF. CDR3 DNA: TGTGCCAGTAGTTTAACCATCGGAAGTATAGGCCTCGAGCAGTACTTC.